This T cell receptor beta chain was documented in a study of T cell repertoires in cytomegalovirus infection. Study at large: Through public TCR beta signatures, both CMV infection and matching HLA type were indicated.

Deletions cut 6 bases from V and 2 bases from J, with 14 bases between. The CDR3 spans 14 residues. Germline V gives CDR1 MDHEN, CDR2 SYDVKM. This clonotype was seen many times. MiXCR, run by TCRdb on the reads, gives a single entry per CDR3 protein. The sample has fewer than 550,000 distinct CDR3 sequences, more than 15% seen once. The material sequenced was CD8+ T cells from PBMCs. This TCR was recovered from a human donor in good health (CMV status not recorded). Some clones in this sample may be carry-over from other donors' samples. The chain links TRBV28 to TRBJ2-7; perhaps D is TRBD1 or TRBD2 (5 bases each). The CDR3 is CASSLGRGPYEQYF. CDR3 coding DNA: TGTGCCAGCAGCTTAGGCCGGGGCCCCTACGAGCAGTACTTC.